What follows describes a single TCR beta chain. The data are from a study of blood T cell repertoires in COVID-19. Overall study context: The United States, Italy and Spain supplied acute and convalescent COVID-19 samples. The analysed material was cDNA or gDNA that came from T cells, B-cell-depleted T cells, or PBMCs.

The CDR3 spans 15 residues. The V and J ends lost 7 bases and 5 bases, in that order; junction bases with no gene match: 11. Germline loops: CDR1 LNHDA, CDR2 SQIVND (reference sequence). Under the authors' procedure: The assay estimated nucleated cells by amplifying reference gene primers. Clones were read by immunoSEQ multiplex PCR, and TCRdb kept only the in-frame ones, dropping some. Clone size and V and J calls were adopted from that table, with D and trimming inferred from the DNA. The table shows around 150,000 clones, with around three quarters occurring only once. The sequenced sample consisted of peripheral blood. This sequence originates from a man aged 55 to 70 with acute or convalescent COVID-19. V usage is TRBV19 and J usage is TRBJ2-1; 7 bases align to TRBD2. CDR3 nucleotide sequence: TGTGCCAGTAAGATGGGGAGGGCCCAGGACAATGAGCAGTTCTTC. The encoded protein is CASKMGRAQDNEQFF.